Listed below are T cell receptor beta chains from one sample, sequenced in a study of T cells in Graves' hyperthyroidism and ophthalmopathy. Each CDR3 protein gets one entry after TCRdb re-called the multiplex PCR reads with MiXCR. The data contain approximately 710,000 distinct CDR3 sequences, approximately 15% of them singletons. Sample: blood. These receptors were collected from a man aged 45-65 years with Graves' hyperthyroidism. Both conserved end residues are part of each CDR3. A D gene is named only where the DNA matches it firmly. Expanded clones are given a class, and other clones once, few, many or no size at all.

abundance	v_gene	d_gene	j_gene	CDR3aa	CDR3nt
few	TRBV20-1	TRBD2	TRBJ2-3	CSARRGSGSITDTQYF	TGCAGTGCTAGGAGGGGCAGCGGGAGTATCACAGATACGCAGTATTTT
many	TRBV12-3/TRBV12-4	-	TRBJ1-2	CASGPQGPRSNYGYTF	TGTGCCAGCGGCCCCCAAGGGCCCCGGTCTAACTATGGCTACACCTTC
-	TRBV6-1	TRBD1	TRBJ1-3	CASRSILGQGHFSGNTIYF	TGTGCCAGCAGGTCGATTCTCGGACAGGGCCATTTCTCTGGAAACACCATATATTTT
-	TRBV20-1	TRBD1	TRBJ1-1	CSAPRQGQAFF	TGCAGTGCTCCTCGACAGGGACAAGCTTTCTTT
-	TRBV15	TRBD2	TRBJ2-3	CATSRSGTSGDTQYF	TGTGCCACCAGCAGATCGGGGACTAGCGGAGATACGCAGTATTTT
few	TRBV4-3	TRBD2	TRBJ2-4	CASSQDDNRDYLAKNIQYF	TGCGCCAGCAGCCAAGACGACAACCGGGACTACCTAGCCAAAAACATTCAGTACTTC
-	TRBV24-1	-	TRBJ2-7	CATSDLKRGSYEQYF	TGTGCCACCAGTGATTTGAAGAGAGGCTCCTACGAGCAGTACTTC
-	TRBV14	TRBD1	TRBJ1-2	CASSGQGAGYGYTF	TGTGCCAGCAGCGGACAGGGGGCAGGCTATGGCTACACCTTC
many	TRBV28	-	TRBJ1-3	CASSIGGFGNTIYF	TGTGCCAGCAGTATAGGGGGTTTTGGAAACACCATATATTTT
many	TRBV2	TRBD2	TRBJ2-7	CASSEGLGYEQYF	TGTGCCAGCAGTGAGGGACTAGGCTACGAGCAGTACTTC
few	TRBV4-1	TRBD1	TRBJ1-1	CASSQLPGQGSDTEAFF	TGCGCCAGCAGCCAACTCCCAGGACAGGGTTCGGACACTGAAGCTTTCTTT
few	TRBV12-3/TRBV12-4	TRBD1	TRBJ1-1	CVSSLGTGGYTEAFF	TGTGTCAGCAGTCTTGGGACAGGGGGGTACACTGAAGCTTTCTTT
many	TRBV7-9	-	TRBJ2-3	CASSLYSRTDTQYF	TGTGCCAGCAGCTTATACAGTCGGACAGATACGCAGTATTTT
few	TRBV25-1	-	TRBJ2-7	CASSEYRPSGYEQYF	TGTGCCAGCAGTGAATATAGGCCCTCAGGCTACGAGCAGTACTTC
many	TRBV7-8	-	TRBJ2-7	CASSYARDSYEQYF	TGTGCCAGCAGCTACGCCAGGGATTCCTACGAGCAGTACTTC
-	TRBV20-1	-	TRBJ2-7	CSAPRQDTSYEQYF	TGCAGTGCCCCGCGCCAGGACACCTCCTACGAGCAGTACTTC
few	TRBV5-5	TRBD1	TRBJ2-7	CASSAPRTGNEQYF	TGTGCCAGCAGCGCGCCAAGGACAGGGAACGAGCAGTACTTC
many	TRBV9	-	TRBJ2-1	CASSVAIGEQFF	TGTGCCAGCAGCGTAGCTATTGGGGAGCAGTTCTTC